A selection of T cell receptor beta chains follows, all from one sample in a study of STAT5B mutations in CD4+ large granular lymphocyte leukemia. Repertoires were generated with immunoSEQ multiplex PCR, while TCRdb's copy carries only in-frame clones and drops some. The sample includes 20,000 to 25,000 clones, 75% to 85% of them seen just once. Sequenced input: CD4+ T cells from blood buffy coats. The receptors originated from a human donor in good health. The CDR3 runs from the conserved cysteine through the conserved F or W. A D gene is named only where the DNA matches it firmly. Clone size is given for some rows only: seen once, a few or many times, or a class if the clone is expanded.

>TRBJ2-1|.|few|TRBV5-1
TGCGCCAGCAGGCGGAGGGGCCTTTCCTACAATGAGCAGTTCTTC
CASRRRGLSYNEQFF
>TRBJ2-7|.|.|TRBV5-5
TGTGCCAGCAGCTTGGCCCCGGTTTTCTCTTACGAGCAGTACTTC
CASSLAPVFSYEQYF
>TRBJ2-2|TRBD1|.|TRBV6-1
TGTGCCGGACAGGGGGTCACCGGGGAGCTGTTTTTT
CAGQGVTGELFF
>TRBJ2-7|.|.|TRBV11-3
TGTGCCAGCAGCTTTGACTGGAAAGGCTACGAGCAGTACTTC
CASSFDWKGYEQYF
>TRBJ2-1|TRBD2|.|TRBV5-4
TGTGCCAGCAGCTCCTCCTTCCCAGCGGGAGGGAGGTTCTACAATGAGCAGTTCTTC
CASSSSFPAGGRFYNEQFF
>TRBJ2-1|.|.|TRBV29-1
TGCAGCGTTGAAGGGACGGGCGATGAGCAGTTCTTC
CSVEGTGDEQFF
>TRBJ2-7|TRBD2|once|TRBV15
TGTGCCACCAGCAGAGATCTCATACGAGGACTAGCGGGCTCCTACGAGCAGTACTTC
CATSRDLIRGLAGSYEQYF
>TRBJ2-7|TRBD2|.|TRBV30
TGTGCCTTGGGACTAGCGGGAGGAACCGGAGGCGAGCAGTACTTC
CALGLAGGTGGEQYF
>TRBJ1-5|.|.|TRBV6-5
TGTGCCAGCAGACTGGGTCGGAATCAGCCCCAGCATTTT
CASRLGRNQPQHF
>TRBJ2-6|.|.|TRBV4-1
TGCGCCAGCAGCAAAGGGACATTTTTTTCTGGGGCCAACGTCCTGACTTTC
CASSKGTFFSGANVLTF
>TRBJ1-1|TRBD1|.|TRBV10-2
TGCGCCAGCAGTCAACGTCCCGGGACAGGGCTGGCGAACACTGAAGCTTTCTTT
CASSQRPGTGLANTEAFF
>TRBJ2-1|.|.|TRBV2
TGTGCCAGCATAACTAACTCCTACAATGAGCAGTTCTTC
CASITNSYNEQFF
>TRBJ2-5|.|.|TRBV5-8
TGTGCCAGCAGCTTTTGGGGTAGGGAAGAGACCCAGTACTTC
CASSFWGREETQYF
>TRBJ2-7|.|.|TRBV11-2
TGTGCCAGCAGCCCCTACGGGGGCCTCTCCTACGAGCAGTACTTC
CASSPYGGLSYEQYF
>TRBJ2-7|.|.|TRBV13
TGTGCCAGCGGGCGAGGAACCTACGAGCAGTACTTC
CASGRGTYEQYF
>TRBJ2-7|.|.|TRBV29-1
TGCAGCGTTGAAGGCGGGAACAAGCAGTACTTC
CSVEGGNKQYF
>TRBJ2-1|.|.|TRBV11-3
TGTGCCAGCAGCCCCCGCGGAGCGGCCGACAATGAGCAGTTCTTC
CASSPRGAADNEQFF
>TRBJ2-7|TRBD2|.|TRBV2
TGTGCCAGCAGTGTCCGGGAGGGTAACGAGCAGTACTTC
CASSVREGNEQYF
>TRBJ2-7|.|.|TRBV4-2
TGTGCCAGCAGCCAAGATATAGGGGGAGCTGCCTACGAGCAGTACTTC
CASSQDIGGAAYEQYF
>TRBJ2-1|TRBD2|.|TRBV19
TGTGCCAGTAGTGCGGGACTAGCGGGGGCAGACTACAATGAGCAGTTCTTC
CASSAGLAGADYNEQFF
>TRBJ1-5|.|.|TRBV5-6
TGTGCCAGCAGCGAGAATGGACAGACCTCAATTGGGCCCCAGCATTTT
CASSENGQTSIGPQHF
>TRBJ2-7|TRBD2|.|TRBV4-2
TGTGCCAGCAGCCAAGAAGTGGTGACTAGCGGGATGGGCGAGCAGTACTTC
CASSQEVVTSGMGEQYF
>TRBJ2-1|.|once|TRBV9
TGTGCCAGCAGCGTAGAGGGTGGGGGCCTCAATGAGCAGTTCTTC
CASSVEGGGLNEQFF
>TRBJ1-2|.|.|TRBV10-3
TGTGCCATCAGTGAGAGGACCTACGAAAATGGCTACACCTTC
CAISERTYENGYTF